The sequence of this T cell receptor beta chain was determined in a study of blood T cells in healthy people across ages. Study-level background: T cells yielded about one barcoded beta molecule per two cells through template switching.

As concerns this clonotype: Its antigen remains unidentified.

Combining a sample-barcoded 5' primer with a J-beta primer mix, a second PCR ran for 7 to 11 cycles. Each cDNA molecule was tagged by a template-switch adaptor that had 12 random nucleotides. Individual samples furnished no less than 3 million CDR3-containing paired-end reads apiece. TCRdb used MiXCR to reprocess the 5' RACE reads, holding one entry per CDR3 protein. This repertoire shows about 780,000 distinct CDR3 sequences, 62% found once; its top ten account for about 30%. Germline V gene sequence: CDR1 SGDLS, CDR2 YYNGEE. This CDR3 is 14 amino acids long. V lost 4 bases to trimming and J lost 6 bases, with 13 bases between them. Regarding the study as a whole: Higher diversity, along with more naive CD4+ cells, distinguished long-lived donors from aged donors.

The sequencing input was blood. The chain recombines TRBV9 with TRBJ2-2, with a weak D call TRBD2 (6 bases). This clonotype was obtained from a man aged 25 to 40 in good health. As DNA, the CDR3 is TGTGCCAGCAGCCCGATGGAGGGGTCCGGGGAGCTGTTTTTT. Translation: CASSPMEGSGELFF. Drawing the rest from reference TRBV9 and TRBJ2-2, the complete variable domain is DSGVTQTPKHLITATGQRVTLRCSPRSGDLSVYWYQQSLDQGLQFLIQYYNGEERAKGNILERFSAQQFPDLHSELNLSSLELGDSALYFCASSPMEGSGELFFGEGSRLTVL.